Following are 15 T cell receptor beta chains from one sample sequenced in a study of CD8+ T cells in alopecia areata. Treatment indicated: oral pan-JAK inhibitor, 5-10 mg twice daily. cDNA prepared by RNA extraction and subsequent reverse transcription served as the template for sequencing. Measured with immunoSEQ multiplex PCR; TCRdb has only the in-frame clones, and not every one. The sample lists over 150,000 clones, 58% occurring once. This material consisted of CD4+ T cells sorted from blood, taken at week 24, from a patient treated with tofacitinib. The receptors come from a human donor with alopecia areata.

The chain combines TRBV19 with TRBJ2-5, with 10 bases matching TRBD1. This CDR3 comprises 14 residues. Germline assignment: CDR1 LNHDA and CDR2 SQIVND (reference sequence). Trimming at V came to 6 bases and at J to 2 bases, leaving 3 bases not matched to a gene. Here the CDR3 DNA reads TGTGCCAGTAGGCCGGGACAGGGGCAAGAGACCCAGTACTTC. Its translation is CASRPGQGQETQYF.

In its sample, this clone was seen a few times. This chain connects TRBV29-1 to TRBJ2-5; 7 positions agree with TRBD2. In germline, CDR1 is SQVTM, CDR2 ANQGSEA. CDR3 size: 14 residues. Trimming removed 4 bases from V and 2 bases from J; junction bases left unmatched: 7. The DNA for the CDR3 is TGCAGCGTTGTATCCCTAGCGGCACAAGAGACCCAGTACTTC. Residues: CSVVSLAAQETQYF.

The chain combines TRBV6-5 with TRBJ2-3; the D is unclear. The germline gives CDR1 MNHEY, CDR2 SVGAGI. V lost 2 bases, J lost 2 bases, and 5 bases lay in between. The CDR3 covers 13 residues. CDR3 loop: CASSYPDTDTQYF. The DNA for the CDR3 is TGTGCCAGCAGTTACCCAGACACAGATACGCAGTATTTT.

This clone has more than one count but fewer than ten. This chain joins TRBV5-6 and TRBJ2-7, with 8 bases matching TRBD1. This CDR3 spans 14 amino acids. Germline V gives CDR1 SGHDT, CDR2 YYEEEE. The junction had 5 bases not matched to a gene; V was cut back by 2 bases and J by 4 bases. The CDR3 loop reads CASSFGQGLYEQYF. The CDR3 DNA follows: TGTGCCAGCAGCTTCGGACAGGGATTATACGAGCAGTACTTC.

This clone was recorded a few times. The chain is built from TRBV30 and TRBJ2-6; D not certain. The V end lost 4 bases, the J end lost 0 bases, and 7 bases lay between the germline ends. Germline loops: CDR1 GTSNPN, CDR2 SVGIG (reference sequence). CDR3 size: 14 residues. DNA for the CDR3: TGTGCCTGGACAGTCCCCTCTGGGGCCAACGTCCTGACTTTC. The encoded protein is CAWTVPSGANVLTF.

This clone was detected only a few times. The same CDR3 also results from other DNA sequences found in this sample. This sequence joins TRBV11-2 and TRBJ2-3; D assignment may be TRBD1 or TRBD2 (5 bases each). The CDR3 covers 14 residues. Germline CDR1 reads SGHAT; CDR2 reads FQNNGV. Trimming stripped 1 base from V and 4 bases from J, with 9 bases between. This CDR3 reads CASSLGGVADTQYF. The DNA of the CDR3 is TGTGCCAGCAGCTTAGGAGGGGTAGCAGATACGCAGTATTTT.

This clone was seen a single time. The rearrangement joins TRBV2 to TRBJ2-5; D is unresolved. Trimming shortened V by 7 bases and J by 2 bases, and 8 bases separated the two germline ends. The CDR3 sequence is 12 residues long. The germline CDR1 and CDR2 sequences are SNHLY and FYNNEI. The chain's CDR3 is CASTGAQETQYF. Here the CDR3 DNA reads TGTGCCAGCACAGGAGCTCAAGAGACCCAGTACTTC.

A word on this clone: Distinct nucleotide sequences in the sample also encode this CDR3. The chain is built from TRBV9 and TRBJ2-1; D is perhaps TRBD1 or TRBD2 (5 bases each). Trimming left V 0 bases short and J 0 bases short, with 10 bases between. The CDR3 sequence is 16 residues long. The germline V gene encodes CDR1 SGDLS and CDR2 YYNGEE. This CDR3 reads CASSVGAGSSYNEQFF. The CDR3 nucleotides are TGTGCCAGCAGCGTAGGGGCAGGGAGCTCCTACAATGAGCAGTTCTTC.

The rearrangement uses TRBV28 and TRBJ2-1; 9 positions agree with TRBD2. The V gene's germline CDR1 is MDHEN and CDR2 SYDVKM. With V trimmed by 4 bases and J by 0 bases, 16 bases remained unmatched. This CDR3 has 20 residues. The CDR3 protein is CASSSTTRRLADSSYNEQFF. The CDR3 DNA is TGTGCCAGCAGTTCTACGACGCGAAGACTAGCGGATAGCTCCTACAATGAGCAGTTCTTC.

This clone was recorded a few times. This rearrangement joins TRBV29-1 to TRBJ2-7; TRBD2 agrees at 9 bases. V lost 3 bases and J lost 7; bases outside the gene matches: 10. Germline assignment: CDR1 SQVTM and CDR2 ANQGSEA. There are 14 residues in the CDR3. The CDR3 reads CSVELAGGPQEQYF. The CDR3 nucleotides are TGCAGCGTTGAGTTGGCGGGAGGGCCGCAGGAGCAGTACTTC.

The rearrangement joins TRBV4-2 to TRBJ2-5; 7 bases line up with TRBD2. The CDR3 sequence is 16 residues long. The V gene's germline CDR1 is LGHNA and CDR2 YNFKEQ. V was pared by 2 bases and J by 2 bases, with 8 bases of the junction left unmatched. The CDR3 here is CASSQQGGGTQETQYF. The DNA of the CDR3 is TGTGCCAGCAGCCAACAGGGCGGGGGAACTCAAGAGACCCAGTACTTC.

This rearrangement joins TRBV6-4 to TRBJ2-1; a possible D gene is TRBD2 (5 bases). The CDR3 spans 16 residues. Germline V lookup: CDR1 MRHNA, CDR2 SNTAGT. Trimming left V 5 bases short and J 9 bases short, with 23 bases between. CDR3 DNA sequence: TGTGCCAGCAGTTCTAGCTCCCCGGCCCGCCTTAGTGAGCAGTTCTTC. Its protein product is CASSSSSPARLSEQFF.

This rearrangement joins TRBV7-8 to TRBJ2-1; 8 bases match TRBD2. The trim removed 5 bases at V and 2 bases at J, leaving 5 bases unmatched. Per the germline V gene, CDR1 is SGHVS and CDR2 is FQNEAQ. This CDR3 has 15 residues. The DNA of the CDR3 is TGTGCCAGCAGCCCAGCGGGACTAGCCTACAATGAGCAGTTCTTC. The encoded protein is CASSPAGLAYNEQFF.

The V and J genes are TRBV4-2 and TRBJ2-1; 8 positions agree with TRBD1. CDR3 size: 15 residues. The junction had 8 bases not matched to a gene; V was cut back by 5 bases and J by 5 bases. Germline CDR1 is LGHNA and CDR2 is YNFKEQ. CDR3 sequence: CASSSGQGVNNEQFF. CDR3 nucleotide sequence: TGTGCCAGCAGCTCCGGACAGGGTGTTAACAATGAGCAGTTCTTC.

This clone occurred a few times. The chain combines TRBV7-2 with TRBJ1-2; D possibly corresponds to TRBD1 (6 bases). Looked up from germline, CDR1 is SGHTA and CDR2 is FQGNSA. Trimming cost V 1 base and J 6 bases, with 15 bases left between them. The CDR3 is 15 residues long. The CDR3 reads CASSLVATTGNGYTF. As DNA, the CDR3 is TGTGCCAGCAGCTTAGTGGCCACAACAGGGAATGGCTACACCTTC.